This T cell receptor beta chain was obtained from a study of shared clonotypes between healthy human individuals. About the research overall: A couple of women and a few men aged 18 to 49 made up the donors.

Assay used: immunoSEQ multiplex PCR; TCRdb lists only in-frame clones, some missing. The profile covers around 700,000 clones, with around two thirds appearing a single time and more than 1.5% taken by the ten largest. Partitioning of CD4+ cells yielded a CD45RA+ naive subset and a CD45RA-negative memory subset. This clone showed up just a few times. The CDR3 has 14 amino acids. Germline V gives CDR1 MNHNS, CDR2 SASEGT. V dropped 8 bases and J dropped 2 bases, with 13 bases sitting between them. This chain connects TRBV6-1 to TRBJ2-1; D is uncertain. This sequence was found in a woman aged 25 to 39 in good health. Sequencing input: memory CD4+ T cells sorted from blood. As for subset: CD45RA-negative fraction. This CDR3 reads CASVPGGTYNEQFF. Here the CDR3 DNA reads TGTGCCAGCGTACCGGGCGGAACCTACAATGAGCAGTTCTTC.